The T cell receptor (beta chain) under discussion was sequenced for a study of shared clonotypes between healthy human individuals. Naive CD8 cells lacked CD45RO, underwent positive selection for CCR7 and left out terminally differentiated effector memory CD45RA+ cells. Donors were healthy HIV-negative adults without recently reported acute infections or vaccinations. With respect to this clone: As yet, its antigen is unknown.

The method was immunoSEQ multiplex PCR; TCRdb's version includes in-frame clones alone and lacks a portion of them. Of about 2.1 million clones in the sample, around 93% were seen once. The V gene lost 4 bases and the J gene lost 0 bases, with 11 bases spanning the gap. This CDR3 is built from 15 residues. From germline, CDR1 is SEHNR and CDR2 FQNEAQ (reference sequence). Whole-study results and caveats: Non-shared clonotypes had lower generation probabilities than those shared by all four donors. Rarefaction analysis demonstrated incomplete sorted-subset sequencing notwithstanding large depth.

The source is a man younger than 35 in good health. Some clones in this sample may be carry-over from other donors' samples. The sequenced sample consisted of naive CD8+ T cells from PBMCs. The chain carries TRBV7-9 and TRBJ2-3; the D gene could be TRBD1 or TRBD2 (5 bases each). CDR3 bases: TGTGCCAGCAGCTCCGGGACCGTTAGCACAGATACGCAGTATTTT. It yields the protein CASSSGTVSTDTQYF.